These 30 T cell receptor beta chains originate from one sample sequenced in a study of T-cell memory formation after mild COVID-19. TCRdb re-derived calls from the 5' RACE reads in MiXCR, one entry per CDR3 protein. In the table there are some 340,000 distinct CDR3 sequences, over 10% of which are singletons. The sequenced sample consisted of PBMCs or a T cell subset sorted from them (not recorded which). These receptors all come from a man aged 18 to 30 who had mild COVID-19 (a few samples of this study predate the infection). Cell type and time point are not known.

The chain combines TRBV6-2 or TRBV6-3 with TRBJ2-7, with D perhaps TRBD1 (5 bases). Trimming removed 7 bases at V and 7 bases at J, with 14 bases between. There are 12 residues in the CDR3. Germline CDR1 reads MNHEY; CDR2 reads SVGEGT. CDR3 in DNA: TGTGCCAGCAAAACAGGAACGTATGAGCAGTACTTC. Its translation: CASKTGTYEQYF.

The chain has TRBV5-1 and TRBJ2-3; TRBD2 is a possible D gene (7 bases). This CDR3 contains 16 residues. Germline values: CDR1 SGHRS, CDR2 YFSETQ. With 1 base removed from V and 0 bases from J, the gap between germline ends came to 12 bases. The CDR3 region is CASSLLGGPSTDTQYF. DNA of the CDR3: TGCGCCAGCAGCTTGTTGGGGGGGCCTAGCACAGATACGCAGTATTTT.

The rearrangement joins TRBV28 to TRBJ2-3; D call uncertain. V gave up 1 base and J gave up 9 bases, with 17 bases separating them. The CDR3 runs to 15 residues. The germline V gene encodes CDR1 MDHEN and CDR2 SYDVKM. The CDR3 DNA follows: TGTGCCAGCAGTTTATCCCCCCCCGGTGGTGGAACGCAGTATTTT. Translation gives CASSLSPPGGGTQYF.

This clonotype was counted between two and nine times. V usage is TRBV5-4 and J usage is TRBJ2-1; tentative D call: TRBD2 (5 bases). The CDR3 is 11 amino acids. The V end was cut by 4 bases, the J end by 9 bases, with 8 bases between. Germline values: CDR1 SGHNT, CDR2 YYREEE (reference sequence). This CDR3 reads CASSHGGEQFF. The DNA for the CDR3 is TGTGCCAGCAGCCACGGAGGTGAGCAGTTCTTC.

This clonotype has ten or more counts. The rearrangement joins TRBV7-9 to TRBJ2-5, with D unresolved. This CDR3 region has 13 residues. Germline loops: CDR1 SEHNR, CDR2 FQNEAQ (reference sequence). V was clipped by 3 bases and J by 4 bases, with 9 bases between them. The CDR3 reads CASSLSFRETQYF. The CDR3 DNA sequence: TGTGCCAGCAGCTTGTCGTTCCGAGAGACCCAGTACTTC.

V is TRBV3-1 and J is TRBJ2-7; 7 nucleotides line up with TRBD2. This CDR3 region has 15 residues. V dropped 4 bases and J dropped 2; count of bases not matched to a gene: 8. Germline-derived CDR1 and CDR2 are LGHDT and YNNKEL (reference sequence). CDR3 protein: CASSPTGGFTYEQYF. The CDR3 DNA reads TGTGCCAGCAGCCCGACGGGGGGATTCACCTACGAGCAGTACTTC.

This chain joins TRBV3-1 and TRBJ2-7, with D possibly being TRBD2 (6 bases). Germline loops: CDR1 LGHDT, CDR2 YNNKEL (reference sequence). The CDR3 spans 13 residues. V shed 1 base and J shed 11 bases, with 15 bases lying between them. The CDR3 region has the DNA TGTGCCAGCAGCCAAGCGTCCCCGGGGGAGAAGTACTTC. Residues: CASSQASPGEKYF.

This clonotype was seen a few times. The chain uses TRBV4-1 and TRBJ2-5; D remains ambiguous. V was clipped by 4 bases and J by 4 bases, with 10 bases between them. This CDR3 is 13 amino acids long. CDR1 is MGHRA, CDR2 YSYEKL, per germline. CDR3 region: CASSPPLSETQYF. As DNA, the CDR3 is TGCGCCAGCAGCCCCCCGCTTTCAGAGACCCAGTACTTC.

This clonotype was recorded at least ten times. The chain couples TRBV6-5 to TRBJ2-7, with 9 bases lining up with TRBD1. The CDR3 totals 14 residues. Germline-derived CDR1 and CDR2 are MNHEY and SVGAGI. Trimming removed 6 bases from V and 2 bases from J; junction bases left unmatched: 5. The CDR3 DNA is TGTGCCAGCAGCCAGGACAGGGGTACCTACGAGCAGTACTTC. Translated: CASSQDRGTYEQYF.

This clonotype was picked up a small number of times. The chain is built from TRBV9 and TRBJ2-1; 7 bases agree with TRBD2. The CDR3 is made up of 14 amino acids. After removal of 0 bases from V and 7 bases from J, the junction contained 4 bases not matched to a gene. Germline V gives CDR1 SGDLS, CDR2 YYNGEE. This CDR3 reads CASSVGGTTNEQFF. The CDR3 bases are TGTGCCAGCAGCGTAGGGGGGACTACAAATGAGCAGTTCTTC.

V is TRBV6-6 and J is TRBJ1-6; D not resolved. The CDR3 loop spans 14 amino acids. The germline V gene has CDR1 MNHNY and CDR2 SVGAGI (reference sequence). V was pared by 3 bases and J by 8 bases, with 11 bases between. CDR3: CASSYNISDSPLHF. CDR3 bases: TGTGCCAGCAGTTATAATATATCTGATTCACCCCTCCACTTT.

This clonotype was detected a few times. The chain recombines TRBV7-2 with TRBJ1-1, with TRBD1 identical over 9 bases. The CDR3 sequence is 17 residues long. The V gene's germline CDR1 is SGHTA and CDR2 FQGNSA. J lost 5 bases, V lost 8 bases, and 18 bases had no gene match. CDR3 sequence: CASSNRYLGTGSTEAFF. The CDR3 DNA reads TGTGCCAGCTCCAACCGCTACCTAGGGACAGGGTCTACTGAAGCTTTCTTT.

CDR3 residues: CASSFIGELNTEAFF. DNA for the CDR3: TGTGCCAGCAGTTTCATAGGGGAATTGAACACTGAAGCTTTCTTT. The V call is TRBV27, the J call TRBJ1-1; weak D call: TRBD1 (5 bases). V dropped 3 bases and J dropped 0 bases, with 11 bases sitting between them. Germline V gene sequence: CDR1 MNHEY, CDR2 SMNVEV (reference sequence). The CDR3 spans 15 residues.

Only a few counts were recorded for this clonotype. The chain links TRBV6-2 or TRBV6-3 to TRBJ1-1, with TRBD1 matching over 10 bases. Germline values: CDR1 MNHEY, CDR2 SVGEGT. Trimming at V came to 0 bases and at J to 8 bases, leaving 9 bases not matched to a gene. The CDR3 has 16 residues. CDR3 in DNA: TGTGCCAGCAGTTACTCCCGGACAGGGGGGCCCCAGGAAGCTTTCTTT. Encoded protein: CASSYSRTGGPQEAFF.

This clonotype was detected once. This sequence joins TRBV7-9 and TRBJ1-2; tentative D call: TRBD1 (6 bases). CDR1 SEHNR and CDR2 FQNEAQ come from the germline V gene (reference sequence). The CDR3 spans 14 residues. Trimming stripped 2 bases from V and 4 bases from J, with 11 bases between. In nucleotides, the CDR3 is TGTGCCAGCAGCTTATTGCAGGGGACCTATGGCTACACCTTC. Amino acid sequence: CASSLLQGTYGYTF.

V is TRBV3-1 and J is TRBJ2-1, with 9 bases that match TRBD1. This CDR3 region has 17 residues. Germline V gives CDR1 LGHDT, CDR2 YNNKEL (reference sequence). J was trimmed by 9 bases and V by 3 bases; bases with no gene match: 15. CDR3 in DNA: TGTGCCAGCAGCCATGAAGACGGGACAGGGATGTTCGGTGAGCAGTTCTTC. This translates into CASSHEDGTGMFGEQFF.

This clonotype occurred a few times. The chain combines TRBV5-4 with TRBJ2-2, with TRBD2 identical over 13 bases. The CDR3 loop spans 15 amino acids. V trimming: 4 bases; J trimming: 7 bases; junction bases outside the gene matches: 4. The germline gives CDR1 SGHNT, CDR2 YYREEE (reference sequence). CDR3 nucleotides: TGTGCCAGCAGCCGAGGACTAGCGGGGGTCGGGGAGCTGTTTTTT. Its protein product is CASSRGLAGVGELFF.

This clonotype was seen only a few times. The chain combines TRBV2 with TRBJ1-1, with D hard to call. The germline CDR1 and CDR2 sequences are SNHLY and FYNNEI. V was pared by 5 bases and J by 8 bases, with 12 bases between. CDR3 length: 12 amino acids. The CDR3 coding sequence is TGTGCCAGCAGTTGGGAGGTTGGCGAAGCTTTCTTT. It translates to CASSWEVGEAFF.

This clonotype was recorded at least ten times. The gene calls are TRBV5-1 and TRBJ2-7; D may be TRBD1 or TRBD2 (5 bases each). Trimming stripped 4 bases from V and 6 bases from J, with 20 bases between. The CDR3 has 15 amino acids. In germline, CDR1 is SGHRS, CDR2 YFSETQ. The CDR3 region is CASSTTTEGWGEQYF. CDR3 coding DNA: TGCGCCAGCAGCACAACGACAGAGGGCTGGGGCGAGCAGTACTTC.

This clonotype came up a few times. The J gene is TRBJ2-5, the V gene TRBV19; no firm D call. Germline CDR1 is LNHDA and CDR2 is SQIVND (reference sequence). Trimming shortened V by 4 bases and J by 4 bases, and 7 bases separated the two germline ends. This CDR3 is 12 amino acids long. The CDR3 DNA sequence: TGTGCCAGTAGTAAGTGGGCAGAGACCCAGTACTTC. Its protein product is CASSKWAETQYF.

The chain links TRBV5-1 to TRBJ1-3, with a possible D match to TRBD1 (6 bases). V gave up 4 bases and J gave up 3 bases, with 20 bases separating them. Germline CDR1 is SGHRS and CDR2 is YFSETQ. The CDR3 sequence is 17 residues long. The CDR3 DNA follows: TGCGCCAGCAGCCAACTGCCTGGGGGGGCCGGTGGAAACACCATATATTTT. The encoded protein is CASSQLPGGAGGNTIYF.

The chain carries TRBV28 and TRBJ2-7; D call uncertain. This CDR3 contains 12 residues. V gave up 6 bases and J gave up 6 bases, with 12 bases separating them. The V gene's germline CDR1 is MDHEN and CDR2 SYDVKM. The CDR3 protein is CASRGDFPEQYV. The CDR3 region has the DNA TGTGCCAGCAGGGGTGACTTCCCCGAGCAGTACGTC.

This clonotype has just a few counts. CDR3 bases: TGCAGTGCTAGAGATCCCAGGAACACCGGGGAGCTGTTTTTT. This sequence encodes CSARDPRNTGELFF. The chain employs TRBV20-1 and TRBJ2-2; no definite D call. The V end was cut by 0 bases, the J end by 1 base, with 6 bases between. Germline-derived CDR1 and CDR2 are DFQATT and SNEGSKA (reference sequence). The CDR3 has 14 amino acids.

There are many counts of this clonotype. The chain joins TRBV7-9 to TRBJ2-7, with no clear D. CDR3 size: 13 residues. Trimming left V 4 bases short and J 6 bases short, with 13 bases between. The germline V gene has CDR1 SEHNR and CDR2 FQNEAQ (reference sequence). The CDR3: CASSSTPQVEQYF. The CDR3 nucleotides read TGTGCCAGCAGCTCAACCCCCCAAGTCGAGCAGTACTTC.

This clonotype was observed a few times. This chain uses TRBV20-1 with TRBJ1-1, with 8 bases matching TRBD1. Germline CDR1 reads DFQATT; CDR2 reads SNEGSKA (reference sequence). V was clipped by 2 bases and J by 5 bases; unmatched bases: 4. The CDR3 runs 13 residues. CDR3 nucleotides: TGCAGTGCTAGACAGGGGGCAGGTACTGAAGCTTTCTTT. Encoded protein: CSARQGAGTEAFF.

There are a few counts of this clonotype. The J gene is TRBJ1-2, the V gene TRBV12-3 or TRBV12-4; no reliable D call. The V and J ends lost 3 bases and 8 bases respectively, with 16 bases between them. The CDR3 covers 14 residues. The CDR3 DNA is TGTGCCAGCAGTTTCGGTCTAAGTCCGCGAGGCTACACCTTC. Protein sequence: CASSFGLSPRGYTF.

The chain joins TRBV6-5 to TRBJ2-5, with D maybe TRBD1 (6 bases). CDR1 and CDR2 from the germline V gene are MNHEY and SVGAGI. The CDR3 sequence is 13 residues long. V was shortened by 2 bases and J by 4 bases, with 8 bases between the two germline ends. Here the CDR3 DNA reads TGTGCCAGCAGTTACGGGGGCCGAGAGACCCAGTACTTC. Its protein product is CASSYGGRETQYF.

Ten or more counts support this clonotype. J is TRBJ2-1 and V is TRBV5-1; maybe TRBD2 (6 bases). V was cut by 4 bases and J by 3 bases, with 14 bases left in between. The CDR3 spans 15 residues. The germline V gene encodes CDR1 SGHRS and CDR2 YFSETQ. CDR3 nucleotide sequence: TGCGCCAGCAGCCCAGACTCAGCGGGCTACAATGAGCAGTTCTTC. Its protein is CASSPDSAGYNEQFF.

This clonotype was observed at least ten times. V is TRBV20-1 and J is TRBJ2-3; tentatively, D is TRBD1 (5 bases). The CDR3 has 12 amino acids. V was trimmed by 6 bases and J by 5 bases, leaving 12 bases between them. Germline CDR1 reads DFQATT; CDR2 reads SNEGSKA (reference sequence). The CDR3 region has the DNA TGCAGTGCGATAAATCAGGGAGATACGCAGTATTTT. Translating it yields CSAINQGDTQYF.

This chain uses TRBV7-2 with TRBJ2-5; 11 bases agree with TRBD1. Germline-derived CDR1 and CDR2 are SGHTA and FQGNSA. After removal of 6 bases from V and 2 bases from J, the junction contained 2 bases not matched to a gene. CDR3 length: 14 amino acids. The CDR3 region is CASRRDRGQETQYF. The CDR3, as DNA: TGTGCCAGCAGACGGGACAGGGGGCAAGAGACCCAGTACTTC.